A selection of T cell receptor beta chains follows, all from one sample in a study of response to subunit inactivated influenza vaccine. TCRdb analysed the RT-PCR reads with MiXCR anew, one entry per CDR3 protein. The sample has approximately 700,000 distinct CDR3 sequences, approximately 15% seen once; the top ten hold 5.5% to 7%. Sequenced here: PBMCs from blood, sampled less than 15 days before vaccination. These receptors all stem from a man aged 50 or older who received an inactivated influenza vaccine. CDR3s include the opening cysteine and the closing phenylalanine or tryptophan. Each record gives: V gene, D gene, J gene, clone size, CDR3 protein, CDR3 DNA. The D gene is left open where the match is weak. For some rows the clone size is stated as once, few or many, or as a class when expanded; others skip it.

V: TRBV5-1; D: NA; J: TRBJ2-2; size: many; CDR3: CASSLGPLGNTGELFF; DNA: TGCGCCAGCAGCTTGGGACCGCTAGGTAACACCGGGGAGCTGTTTTTT
V: TRBV7-9; D: TRBD1; J: TRBJ1-2; size: NA; CDR3: CASSLAGTGGYTF; DNA: TGTGCCAGCAGCTTAGCAGGGACAGGGGGCTACACCTTC
V: TRBV7-8; D: TRBD1; J: TRBJ2-7; size: few; CDR3: CASSLYSGTGTYEQYF; DNA: TGTGCCAGCAGCTTATATTCCGGGACAGGGACCTACGAGCAGTACTTC
V: TRBV4-1; D: NA; J: TRBJ2-2; size: few; CDR3: CASSTLLGANTGELFF; DNA: TGCGCCAGCAGCACGCTCTTAGGGGCCAACACCGGGGAGCTGTTTTTT
V: TRBV27; D: NA; J: TRBJ1-1; size: NA; CDR3: CASSAPGTEAFF; DNA: TGTGCCAGCAGTGCCCCAGGGACTGAAGCTTTCTTT
V: TRBV9; D: TRBD1; J: TRBJ2-7; size: NA; CDR3: CASSRSPGQGSYEQYF; DNA: TGTGCCAGCAGCAGGAGCCCGGGACAGGGATCCTACGAGCAGTACTTC
V: TRBV4-1; D: TRBD1; J: TRBJ2-7; size: few; CDR3: CASSQDIFAGTDYEQYF; DNA: TGCGCCAGCAGCCAAGATATTTTCGCCGGGACAGACTACGAGCAGTACTTC
V: TRBV7-9; D: NA; J: TRBJ2-7; size: NA; CDR3: CASSHPSEHSYEQYF; DNA: TGTGCCAGCAGCCATCCTAGCGAACATAGCTACGAGCAGTACTTC
V: TRBV7-2; D: NA; J: TRBJ2-3; size: few; CDR3: CASSLRSGGTRTDTQYF; DNA: TGTGCCAGCAGCTTAAGGTCGGGGGGCACCCGCACAGATACGCAGTATTTT
V: TRBV6-5; D: TRBD1; J: TRBJ2-5; size: NA; CDR3: CASSYLRQGQETQYF; DNA: TGTGCCAGCAGTTACTTAAGACAGGGACAAGAGACCCAGTACTTC